A selection of T cell receptor beta chains follows, all from one sample in a study of T cell repertoires in cytomegalovirus infection. TCRdb re-derived calls from the reads in MiXCR, one entry per CDR3 protein. The data hold about 600,000 distinct CDR3 sequences, with roughly a quarter observed a single time. Sequencing was carried out using CD8+ T cells from PBMCs. These receptor sequences come from a human donor in good health (CMV status not recorded). Some clones in this sample may be carry-over from other donors' samples. Both conserved end residues are part of each CDR3. D genes are given only for firm matches. A clone size is listed for some rows: how often the clone was seen (once, few, many), or a class if it is expanded.

d_gene	v_gene	j_gene	abundance	CDR3aa
TRBD2	TRBV6-4	TRBJ2-1	few	CASSDDAGGPDEQFF
.	TRBV7-6	TRBJ1-1	few	CASSLGTRPNTEAFF
TRBD1	TRBV7-9	TRBJ2-1	many	CASSPDRGHYNEQFF
.	TRBV7-6	TRBJ2-1	.	CASTQFRGAGNEQFF
.	TRBV19	TRBJ1-4	few	CASTEKGKREKLFF
.	TRBV7-9	TRBJ2-1	many	CASSLVGISYNEQFF
.	TRBV12-3/TRBV12-4	TRBJ2-1	.	CASKRRGEIEYNEQFF
TRBD1	TRBV7-2	TRBJ1-1	many	CASSLGNRGRKTEAFF
.	TRBV12-5	TRBJ2-1	many	CASGPRWRDEQFF
.	TRBV7-9	TRBJ1-2	few	CASSLQPAQGEAYGYTF
.	TRBV7-9	TRBJ2-7	.	CASSSSESYRQYF
.	TRBV5-4	TRBJ2-2	.	CASSLTGKLFF
.	TRBV7-4	TRBJ2-4	.	CASSLTSGWDIQYF
TRBD2	TRBV7-2	TRBJ2-5	many	CASSLAGRGGETQYF
TRBD1	TRBV6-2/TRBV6-3	TRBJ1-2	few	CASGPKDRGIYGYTF
TRBD1	TRBV28	TRBJ1-1	.	CASTGTGFLAFF
TRBD2	TRBV12-3/TRBV12-4	TRBJ2-1	.	CASSTWTSGDDEQFF
.	TRBV2	TRBJ2-5	few	CASSEEPQQETQYF
.	TRBV10-3	TRBJ1-1	.	CAISVVGRPVEAFF
TRBD1	TRBV12-3/TRBV12-4	TRBJ2-2	.	CASRPTGDTGELFF
.	TRBV6-6	TRBJ2-2	many	CASSYSKGGNTGELFF
.	TRBV7-6	TRBJ1-1	many	CASSLQWGTEAFF
.	TRBV29-1	TRBJ2-7	few	CSVEDRGQSSYEQYF
TRBD1	TRBV19	TRBJ1-5	few	CASSIFAGFDRVYQPQHF
.	TRBV7-9	TRBJ2-2	.	CASSLPEAGELFF
.	TRBV7-8	TRBJ2-5	many	CASAHRGRQETQYF
.	TRBV2	TRBJ2-3	many	CASSDGQGLLTDTQYF
.	TRBV20-1	TRBJ1-2	few	CSARDPKDLYRLYGYTF
TRBD1	TRBV25-1	TRBJ1-2	few	CASSEWRDSYYGYTF
.	TRBV10-3	TRBJ1-1	.	CAIGDKLNTEAFF
.	TRBV20-1	TRBJ1-1	few	CSALLGRDTNTEAFF
TRBD1	TRBV20-1	TRBJ2-1	.	CSARDRGRGPGSWNEQFF
TRBD1	TRBV7-8	TRBJ2-4	many	CASNLALGTGAVGAKNIQYF
TRBD1	TRBV12-3/TRBV12-4	TRBJ2-2	many	CASSSPSPQGAGELFF
TRBD2	TRBV7-9	TRBJ2-1	many	CASSWTRVNEQFF
.	TRBV29-1	TRBJ2-7	few	CSVEGGVRSHPYEQYF
TRBD2	TRBV12-3/TRBV12-4	TRBJ2-1	few	CASNRGGATYNEQFF
.	TRBV20-1	TRBJ1-2	.	CSARDGVGRNYGYTF
TRBD1	TRBV28	TRBJ2-1	.	CASSRQGYYNEQFF
.	TRBV28	TRBJ2-2	few	CASGGGTVVNTGELFF
.	TRBV28	TRBJ1-5	few	CASNQDSLSNQPQHF
.	TRBV4-1	TRBJ2-1	.	CASSQVEGLVNEQFF
TRBD2	TRBV4-2	TRBJ2-2	.	CASSLGTSGANTGELFF
TRBD2	TRBV12-5	TRBJ2-1	many	CASGLPQRGVYNEQFF
TRBD2	TRBV20-1	TRBJ2-2	many	CSAPHTSGDYTGELFF
.	TRBV6-5	TRBJ2-1	.	CASGGIYNEQFF
TRBD2	TRBV25-1	TRBJ2-1	many	CASSAVSGASYNEQFF
TRBD1	TRBV29-1	TRBJ2-1	.	CSVPGTDRYNEQFF
TRBD1	TRBV12-5	TRBJ1-5	few	CASGGGQQNQPQHF